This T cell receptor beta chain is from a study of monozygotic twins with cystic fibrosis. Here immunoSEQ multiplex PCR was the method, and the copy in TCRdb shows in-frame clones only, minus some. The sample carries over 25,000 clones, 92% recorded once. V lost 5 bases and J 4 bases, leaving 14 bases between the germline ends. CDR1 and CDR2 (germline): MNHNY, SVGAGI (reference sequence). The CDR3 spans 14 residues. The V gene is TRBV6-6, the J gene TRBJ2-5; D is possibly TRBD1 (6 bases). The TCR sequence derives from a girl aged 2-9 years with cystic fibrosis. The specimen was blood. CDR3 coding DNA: TGTGCCAGCAGTCAGAATACAGGGAGAGAGACCCAGTACTTC. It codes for CASSQNTGRETQYF.